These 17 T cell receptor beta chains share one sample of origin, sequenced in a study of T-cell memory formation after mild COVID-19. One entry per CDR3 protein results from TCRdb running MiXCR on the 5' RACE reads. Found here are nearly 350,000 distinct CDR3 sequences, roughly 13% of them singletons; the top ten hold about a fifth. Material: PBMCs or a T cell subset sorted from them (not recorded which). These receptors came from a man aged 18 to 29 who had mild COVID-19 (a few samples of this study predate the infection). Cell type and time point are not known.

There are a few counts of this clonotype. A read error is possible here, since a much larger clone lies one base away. CDR3 in DNA: TGTGCCAGCAGCTTAGCCCCGAACACCGGGGAGCTGTTTTTT. The encoded protein is CASSLAPNTGELFF. The chain carries TRBV7-2 and TRBJ2-2, with no clear D. CDR3 length equals 14 residues. The germline V gene encodes CDR1 SGHTA and CDR2 FQGNSA. Trimming left V 0 bases short and J 0 bases short, with 2 bases between.

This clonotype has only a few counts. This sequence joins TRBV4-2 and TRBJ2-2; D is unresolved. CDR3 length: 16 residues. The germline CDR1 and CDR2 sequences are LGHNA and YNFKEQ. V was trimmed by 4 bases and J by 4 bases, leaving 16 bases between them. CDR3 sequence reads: CASSPKFPPGTGELFF. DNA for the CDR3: TGTGCCAGCAGCCCTAAATTTCCGCCGGGCACCGGGGAGCTGTTTTTT.

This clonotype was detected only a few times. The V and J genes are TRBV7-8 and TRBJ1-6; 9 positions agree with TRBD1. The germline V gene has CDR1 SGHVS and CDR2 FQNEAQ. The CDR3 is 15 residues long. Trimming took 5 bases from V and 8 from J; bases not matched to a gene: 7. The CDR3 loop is CASSVTGGWDSPLHF. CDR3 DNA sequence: TGTGCCAGCAGCGTGACAGGGGGGTGGGATTCACCCCTCCACTTT. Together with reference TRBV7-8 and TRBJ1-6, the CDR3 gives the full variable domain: GAGVSQSPRYKVAKRGQDVALRCDPISGHVSLFWYQQALGQGPEFLTYFQNEAQLDKSGLPSDRFFAERPEGSVSTLKIQRTQQEDSAVYLCASSVTGGWDSPLHFGNGTRLTVT.

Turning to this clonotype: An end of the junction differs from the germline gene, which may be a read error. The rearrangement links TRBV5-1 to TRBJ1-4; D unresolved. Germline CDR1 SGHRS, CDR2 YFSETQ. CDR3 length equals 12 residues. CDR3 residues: CASSLPSGELIF. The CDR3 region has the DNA TGCGCCAGCAGCCTGCCCAGCGGGGAACTGATTTTT.

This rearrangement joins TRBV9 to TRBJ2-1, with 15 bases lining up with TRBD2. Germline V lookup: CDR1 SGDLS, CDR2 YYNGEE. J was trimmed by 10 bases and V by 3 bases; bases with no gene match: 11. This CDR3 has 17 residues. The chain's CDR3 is CASSAPGGTSGGREQFF. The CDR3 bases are TGTGCCAGCAGCGCCCCGGGTGGGACTAGCGGGGGGCGGGAGCAGTTCTTC.

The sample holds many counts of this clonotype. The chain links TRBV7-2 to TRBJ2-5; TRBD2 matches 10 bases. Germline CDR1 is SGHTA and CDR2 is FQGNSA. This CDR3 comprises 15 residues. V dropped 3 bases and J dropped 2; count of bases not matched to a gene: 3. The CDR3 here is CASSFQRGGQETQYF. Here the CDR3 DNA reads TGTGCCAGCAGCTTCCAGCGGGGGGGACAAGAGACCCAGTACTTC. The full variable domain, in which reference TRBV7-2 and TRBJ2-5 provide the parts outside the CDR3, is GAGVSQSPSNKVTEKGKDVELRCDPISGHTALYWYRQSLGQGLEFLIYFQGNSAPDKSGLPSDRFSAERTGGSVSTLTIQRTQQEDSAVYLCASSFQRGGQETQYFGPGTRLLVL.

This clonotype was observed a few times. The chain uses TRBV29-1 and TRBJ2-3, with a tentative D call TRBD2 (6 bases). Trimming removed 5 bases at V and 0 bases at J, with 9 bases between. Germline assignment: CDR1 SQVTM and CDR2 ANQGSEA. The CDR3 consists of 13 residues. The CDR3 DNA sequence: TGCAGCGTTCAGAGCGGGAGCACAGATACGCAGTATTTT. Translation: CSVQSGSTDTQYF.

This CDR3 reads CASSINPHNQPQHF. In nucleotides, the CDR3 is TGTGCCAGTAGTATCAACCCTCACAATCAGCCCCAGCATTTT. The chain couples TRBV19 to TRBJ1-5, with no clear D. The V gene's germline CDR1 is LNHDA and CDR2 SQIVND (reference sequence). V was pared by 3 bases and J by 3 bases, with 9 bases between. The CDR3 is 14 residues long.

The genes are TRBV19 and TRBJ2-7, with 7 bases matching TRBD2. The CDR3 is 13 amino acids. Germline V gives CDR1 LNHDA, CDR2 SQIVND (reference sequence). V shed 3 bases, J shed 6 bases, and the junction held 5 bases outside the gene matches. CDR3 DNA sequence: TGTGCCAGTAGTATGCGCGGCGGGGGCGAGCAGTACGTC. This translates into CASSMRGGGEQYV.

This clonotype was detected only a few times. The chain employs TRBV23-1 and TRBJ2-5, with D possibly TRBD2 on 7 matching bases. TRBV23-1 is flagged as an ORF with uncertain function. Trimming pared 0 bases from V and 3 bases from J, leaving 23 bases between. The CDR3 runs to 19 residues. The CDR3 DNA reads TGCGCCAGCAGTCAATCTCGGTGCGGGGGCGGGGGAAAAAAAGAGACCCAGTACTTC. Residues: CASSQSRCGGGGKKETQYF.

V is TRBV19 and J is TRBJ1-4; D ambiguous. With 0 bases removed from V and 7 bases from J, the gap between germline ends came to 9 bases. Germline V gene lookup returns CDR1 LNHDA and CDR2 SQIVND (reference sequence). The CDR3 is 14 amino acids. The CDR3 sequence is CASSIEDSGEKLFF. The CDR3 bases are TGTGCCAGTAGTATAGAAGACTCTGGTGAAAAACTGTTTTTT.

The CDR3: CASSYSSKMNDWVYEKLFF. CDR3 bases: TGTGCCAGCAGTTACTCGAGTAAGATGAACGATTGGGTCTATGAAAAACTGTTTTTT. The J gene is TRBJ1-4, the V gene TRBV6-5, with D uncertain. The germline V gene encodes CDR1 MNHEY and CDR2 SVGAGI. The CDR3 covers 19 residues. V was pared by 0 bases and J by 6 bases, with 23 bases between.

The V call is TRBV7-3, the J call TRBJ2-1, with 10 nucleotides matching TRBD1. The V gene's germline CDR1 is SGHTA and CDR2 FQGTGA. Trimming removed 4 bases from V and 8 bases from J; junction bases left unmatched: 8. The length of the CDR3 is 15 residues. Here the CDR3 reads CASSSRDRGFHEQFF. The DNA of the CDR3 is TGTGCCAGCAGCTCCCGGGACAGGGGTTTCCATGAGCAGTTCTTC.

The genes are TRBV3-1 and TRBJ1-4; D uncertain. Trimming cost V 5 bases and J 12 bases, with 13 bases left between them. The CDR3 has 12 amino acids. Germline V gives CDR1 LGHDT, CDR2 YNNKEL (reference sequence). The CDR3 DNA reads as TGTGCCAGCAGCGCACCGCCTGGACAACTGTTTTTT. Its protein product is CASSAPPGQLFF.

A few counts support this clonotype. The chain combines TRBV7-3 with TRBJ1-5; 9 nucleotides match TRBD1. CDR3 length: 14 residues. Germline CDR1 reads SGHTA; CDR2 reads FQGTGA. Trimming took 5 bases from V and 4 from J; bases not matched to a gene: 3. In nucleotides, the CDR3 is TGTGCCAGCAGCAAGGACAGGGGAAATCAGCCCCAGCATTTT. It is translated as CASSKDRGNQPQHF.

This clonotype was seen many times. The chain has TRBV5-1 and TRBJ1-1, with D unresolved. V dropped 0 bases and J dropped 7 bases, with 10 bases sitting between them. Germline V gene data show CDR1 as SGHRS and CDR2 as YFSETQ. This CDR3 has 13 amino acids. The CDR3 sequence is CASSLAESGEAFF. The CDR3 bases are TGCGCCAGCAGCTTGGCTGAGAGCGGTGAAGCTTTCTTT.

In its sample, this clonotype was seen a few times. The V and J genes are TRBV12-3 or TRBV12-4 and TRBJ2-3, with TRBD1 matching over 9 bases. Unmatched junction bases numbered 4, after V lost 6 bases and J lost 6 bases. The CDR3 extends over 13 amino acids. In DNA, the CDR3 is TGTGCCAGCAGACGGACAGGGGACGATACGCAGTATTTT. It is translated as CASRRTGDDTQYF.